These 26 T cell receptor beta chains share one sample of origin, sequenced in a study of blood T cell repertoires in COVID-19. Profiled with immunoSEQ multiplex PCR; TCRdb holds only in-frame clones, not every one. This table holds approximately 240,000 clones, about 85% found once. The material sequenced was peripheral blood. These receptors originate from a young woman who had recovered from COVID-19.

The chain carries TRBV24-1 and TRBJ2-2, with TRBD2 matching 7 bases. The CDR3 totals 14 residues. Germline V CDR1 and CDR2: KGHDR, SFDVKD. Losses at the gene ends were 10 bases for V and 4 bases for J; bases not matched to a gene: 8. In DNA, the CDR3 is TGTGCCACAGGGGAGGGGAGCGGCACCGGGGAGCTGTTTTTT. Translated: CATGEGSGTGELFF.

J is TRBJ1-1 and V is TRBV2; 7 bases line up with TRBD1. The CDR3 spans 15 residues. J was trimmed by 6 bases and V by 7 bases; bases with no gene match: 14. Germline V gene data show CDR1 as SNHLY and CDR2 as FYNNEI. CDR3 in amino acids: CASNRQGPHGAEAFF. The CDR3 DNA sequence: TGTGCCAGCAATAGACAGGGACCCCACGGGGCTGAAGCTTTCTTT.

This sequence joins TRBV18 and TRBJ1-1; TRBD1 might be the D (6 bases). V lost 3 bases, J lost 1 base, and 9 bases lay in between. This CDR3 is 14 amino acids long. CDR1 KGHSH and CDR2 LQKENI come from the germline V gene. CDR3 amino acids: CASSPDSRNTEAFF. The CDR3 DNA follows: TGTGCCAGCTCACCGGACAGCAGGAACACTGAAGCTTTCTTT.

The chain recombines TRBV5-4 with TRBJ2-7; maybe TRBD2 (5 bases). CDR3 length: 14 amino acids. V lost 4 bases and J lost 5, with 16 bases in between. Germline V CDR1 and CDR2: SGHNT, YYREEE (reference sequence). The CDR3 sequence is CASSDGGRAHEQYF. The CDR3 DNA is TGTGCCAGCAGCGATGGAGGCAGAGCCCACGAGCAGTACTTC.

The V call is TRBV4-1, the J call TRBJ2-2; 7 nucleotides line up with TRBD1. From germline, CDR1 is MGHRA and CDR2 YSYEKL. Trimming took 1 base from V and 4 from J; bases not matched to a gene: 3. This CDR3 spans 15 amino acids. The CDR3 region is CASSQGGQRTGELFF. The CDR3 DNA reads TGCGCCAGCAGCCAAGGGGGACAGCGCACCGGGGAGCTGTTTTTT.

The chain combines TRBV19 with TRBJ1-1; a possible D gene is TRBD1 (6 bases). Trimming shortened V by 1 base and J by 6 bases, and 15 bases separated the two germline ends. Germline assignment: CDR1 LNHDA and CDR2 SQIVND (reference sequence). The length of the CDR3 is 15 residues. The CDR3 sequence is CASSIASGHYPEAFF. CDR3 coding DNA: TGTGCCAGTAGTATAGCTTCGGGACACTACCCTGAAGCTTTCTTT.

The rearrangement links TRBV7-6 to TRBJ1-3; 8 bases fit TRBD1. V shed 1 base, J shed 4 bases, and the junction held 6 bases outside the gene matches. In germline, CDR1 is SGHVS, CDR2 FNYEAQ. CDR3 size: 16 residues. The CDR3, as DNA: TGTGCCAGCAGCTTAGGCGGACAGGGCAAAGGAAACACCATATATTTT. Translated, it gives CASSLGGQGKGNTIYF. The full variable domain, rest sourced from reference TRBV7-6 and TRBJ1-3, is GAGVSQSPRYKVTKRGQDVALRCDPISGHVSLYWYRQALGQGPEFLTYFNYEAQQDKSGLPNDRFSAERPEGSISTLTIQRTEQRDSAMYRCASSLGGQGKGNTIYFGEGSWLTVV.

V usage is TRBV6-5 and J usage is TRBJ1-1; 7 bases map to TRBD1. With V trimmed by 6 bases and J by 1 base, 5 bases remained unmatched. CDR3 size: 14 residues. CDR1 MNHEY and CDR2 SVGAGI come from the germline V gene. DNA of the CDR3: TGTGCCAGCAGGAGCCGGACAGGGAACACTGAAGCTTTCTTT. It specifies CASRSRTGNTEAFF.

The chain joins TRBV5-4 to TRBJ1-2; D gene uncertain. The CDR3 is 15 residues long. Trimming removed 0 bases at V and 0 bases at J, with 9 bases between. Germline V gene data show CDR1 as SGHNT and CDR2 as YYREEE (reference sequence). The CDR3 loop is CASSLEGAPNYGYTF. In DNA form, the CDR3 reads TGTGCCAGCAGCTTGGAAGGAGCACCTAACTATGGCTACACCTTC. The variable domain in full, with the rest retrieved from reference TRBV5-4 and TRBJ1-2, is ETGVTQSPTHLIKTRGQQVTLRCSSQSGHNTVSWYQQALGQGPQFIFQYYREEENGRGNFPPRFSGLQFPNYSSELNVNALELDDSALYLCASSLEGAPNYGYTFGSGTRLTVV.

The chain couples TRBV19 to TRBJ1-3; D is perhaps TRBD1 (6 bases). This CDR3 is built from 15 residues. The germline V gene has CDR1 LNHDA and CDR2 SQIVND (reference sequence). Trimming removed 7 bases from V and 0 bases from J, with 13 bases in between. DNA of the CDR3: TGTGCCAGTAAGCGGACAGTCCACTCTGGAAACACCATATATTTT. It is translated as CASKRTVHSGNTIYF.

The rearrangement uses TRBV11-2 and TRBJ2-7; TRBD2 matches at 7 bases. After removal of 1 base from V and 3 bases from J, the junction contained 6 bases not matched to a gene. The CDR3 sequence is 15 residues long. CDR1 is SGHAT and CDR2 is FQNNGV in the germline V gene. The CDR3 reads CASSLARGRGYEQYF. CDR3 bases: TGTGCCAGCAGCTTAGCTCGCGGGAGAGGCTACGAGCAGTACTTC.

This chain uses TRBV19 with TRBJ2-7; 9 bases are a match to TRBD1. In germline, CDR1 is LNHDA, CDR2 SQIVND (reference sequence). V was clipped by 3 bases and J by 3 bases; unmatched bases: 6. The length of the CDR3 is 15 residues. DNA for the CDR3: TGTGCCAGTAGTATTACGGGACAGGGTCTCTACGAGCAGTACTTC. Translating it yields CASSITGQGLYEQYF. Looking up the rest from reference TRBV19 and TRBJ2-7 gives the full variable domain: DGGITQSPKYLFRKEGQNVTLSCEQNLNHDAMYWYRQDPGQGLRLIYYSQIVNDFQKGDIAEGYSVSREKKESFPLTVTSAQKNPTAFYLCASSITGQGLYEQYFGPGTRLTVT.

The CDR3 protein is CASSTTGVGSYNSPLHF. The CDR3 bases are TGTGCCAGCAGTACGACAGGGGTTGGGTCCTATAATTCACCCCTCCACTTT. The chain has TRBV25-1 and TRBJ1-6; 8 bases are shared with TRBD1. In germline, CDR1 is MGHDK, CDR2 SYGVNS. V lost 5 bases, J lost 1 base, and 7 bases stayed unmatched. The CDR3 extends over 17 amino acids.

V gene TRBV19 combines with J gene TRBJ2-2; 9 bases line up with TRBD2. The trim removed 3 bases at V and 5 bases at J, leaving 4 bases unmatched. This CDR3 is built from 15 residues. Germline V gene sequence: CDR1 LNHDA, CDR2 SQIVND (reference sequence). CDR3 in amino acids: CASSIPLAGTGELFF. The CDR3 DNA reads as TGTGCCAGTAGTATTCCCCTAGCGGGAACCGGGGAGCTGTTTTTT.

This clone was recorded once. The chain combines TRBV7-2 with TRBJ2-7, with D uncertain. The length of the CDR3 is 16 residues. Trimming removed 0 bases at V and 3 bases at J, with 15 bases between. Germline V gene sequence: CDR1 SGHTA, CDR2 FQGNSA. The CDR3 sequence: CASSLAASGRLYEQYF. The CDR3 nucleotides read TGTGCCAGCAGCTTAGCCGCTTCCGGTCGCCTCTACGAGCAGTACTTC.

The chain is built from TRBV6-5 and TRBJ1-2; TRBD1 aligns across 7 bases. The V and J ends lost 0 bases and 5 bases, in that order; junction bases with no gene match: 6. The CDR3 extends over 15 amino acids. Per germline, CDR1 MNHEY and CDR2 SVGAGI. CDR3 bases: TGTGCCAGCAGTTACTCGAGCGGACAGGCGTATGGCTACACCTTC. Its protein product is CASSYSSGQAYGYTF.

J is TRBJ1-1 and V is TRBV18, with unresolved D. This CDR3 spans 13 amino acids. Trimming took 2 bases from V and 2 from J, leaving 6 bases between them. CDR1 and CDR2 (germline): KGHSH, LQKENI. CDR3 loop: CASSPMANTEAFF. The CDR3 nucleotides are TGTGCCAGCTCACCAATGGCAAACACTGAAGCTTTCTTT.

This clone came up a few times. The chain uses TRBV11-2 and TRBJ2-7; 14 nucleotides agree with TRBD2. Germline lookup yields CDR1 SGHAT and CDR2 FQNNGV. This CDR3 has 15 amino acids. Trimming removed 1 base from V and 9 bases from J; junction bases left unmatched: 5. CDR3 loop: CASSLGGLAGVRQYF. CDR3 sequence (DNA): TGTGCCAGCAGCTTAGGGGGACTAGCGGGAGTAAGGCAGTACTTC.

This clone was picked up one time. J is TRBJ1-4 and V is TRBV30; perhaps TRBD1 as D (6 bases). Between the trimmed V and J ends, which lost 5 bases and 0 bases, there was a span of 10 bases. Germline V gene data show CDR1 as GTSNPN and CDR2 as SVGIG (reference sequence). CDR3 length equals 14 residues. The CDR3 region has the DNA TGTGCCTGGGCGGACAGTGCAACTAATGAAAAACTGTTTTTT. Its translation is CAWADSATNEKLFF. The variable domain in full, with the rest retrieved from reference TRBV30 and TRBJ1-4, is SQTIHQWPATLVQPVGSPLSLECTVEGTSNPNLYWYRQAAGRGLQLLFYSVGIGQISSEVPQNLSASRPQDRQFILSSKKLLLSDSGFYLCAWADSATNEKLFFGSGTQLSVL.

On this clone: A single base separates this from a much larger clone, so it may be a read error. The CDR3 region is CASSLGQGYEKLFF. The CDR3 bases are TGTGCCAGCAGCTTAGGACAGGGGTATGAAAAACTGTTTTTT. This rearrangement joins TRBV7-6 to TRBJ1-4; 8 nucleotides agree with TRBD1. CDR1 is SGHVS, CDR2 FNYEAQ, per germline. V lost 1 base, J lost 6 bases, and 1 base stayed unmatched. This CDR3 has 14 residues.

This chain links TRBV6-5 with TRBJ2-1, with 11 positions matching TRBD1. CDR1 and CDR2 (germline): MNHEY, SVGAGI. V was clipped by 0 bases and J by 6 bases; unmatched bases: 1. The CDR3 totals 15 residues. The CDR3 is CASSYSGTGGNEQFF. The DNA for the CDR3 is TGTGCCAGCAGTTACTCCGGGACAGGGGGCAATGAGCAGTTCTTC.

The rearrangement uses TRBV7-2 and TRBJ2-3, with no clear D. From germline, CDR1 is SGHTA and CDR2 FQGNSA. The CDR3 is 12 residues long. V lost 6 bases, J lost 8 bases, and 12 bases lay in between. The CDR3, as DNA: TGTGCCAGCAGGGCCCGTGGCAGTACGCAGTATTTT. Translated: CASRARGSTQYF.

A single count supports this clone. Possible read error: a much larger clone is one base away. The CDR3 DNA is TGTGCCAGCAGCCAAGGACTAGCGGGATCATACGAGCAGTACTTC. It encodes CASSQGLAGSYEQYF. The chain couples TRBV14 to TRBJ2-7; 11 nucleotides line up with TRBD2. V gave up 1 base and J gave up 4 bases; unmatched junction bases: 3. This CDR3 region has 15 residues. Germline V gene data show CDR1 as SGHDN and CDR2 as FVKESK.

By its share, this clone is medium-sized. V is TRBV6-2 or TRBV6-3 and J is TRBJ2-3; D may be TRBD1 (6 bases). The V end lost 0 bases, the J end lost 4 bases, and 8 bases lay between the germline ends. Germline V gene sequence: CDR1 MNHEY, CDR2 SVGEGT. The CDR3 loop spans 14 amino acids. CDR3 protein: CASSYSTGPDTQYF. CDR3 bases: TGTGCCAGCAGTTACTCGACAGGCCCAGATACGCAGTATTTT.

This clone was seen a handful of times. CDR3: CASSNRVTEAFF. The CDR3 coding sequence is TGTGCCAGCAGTAACAGGGTAACTGAAGCTTTCTTT. The chain has TRBV6-5 and TRBJ1-1; D may be TRBD1 (6 bases). Germline V gives CDR1 MNHEY, CDR2 SVGAGI. This CDR3 region has 12 residues. V gave up 5 bases and J gave up 5 bases, with 9 bases separating them.

V is TRBV15 and J is TRBJ2-1; D is perhaps TRBD1 (5 bases). The CDR3 is made up of 12 amino acids. V gave up 6 bases and J gave up 6 bases, with 9 bases separating them. Looked up from germline, CDR1 is LNHNV and CDR2 is YYDKDF (reference sequence). The CDR3 is CATRDTANEQFF. CDR3 nucleotides: TGTGCCACCAGGGACACGGCCAATGAGCAGTTCTTC. The full variable domain, in which reference TRBV15 and TRBJ2-1 provide the parts outside the CDR3, is DAMVIQNPRYQVTQFGKPVTLSCSQTLNHNVMYWYQQKSSQAPKLLFHYYDKDFNNEADTPDNFQSRRPNTSFCFLDIRSPGLGDTAMYLCATRDTANEQFFGPGTRLTVL.